The 15 T cell receptor beta chains below were found in one sample sequenced in a study of blood T cell repertoires in COVID-19. Profiled with immunoSEQ multiplex PCR; TCRdb holds only in-frame clones, not every one. The sample shows some 200,000 clones, more than 75% of them seen only once. Sequences were obtained from peripheral blood. Receptors originate from a man younger than 30 with active or convalescent COVID-19.

CDR3 nucleotide sequence: TGTGCCAGCTTCTCTCAGGGGGTGAACACTGAAGCTTTCTTT. Protein sequence: CASFSQGVNTEAFF. The V call is TRBV27, the J call TRBJ1-1; 7 positions agree with TRBD1. CDR1 is MNHEY and CDR2 is SMNVEV in the germline V gene (reference sequence). This CDR3 comprises 14 residues. V lost 8 bases and J lost 0; bases outside the gene matches: 6.

In its sample, this clone was seen once. The chain links TRBV24-1 to TRBJ2-1; possible D gene TRBD1, 7 bases. The CDR3 has 22 residues. The V gene lost 10 bases and the J gene lost 0 bases, with 36 bases spanning the gap. In germline, CDR1 is KGHDR, CDR2 SFDVKD. The CDR3 DNA sequence: TGTGCCACGAAACCGGGACAGTACAGTTCCATAGCGGAGCCGAGCTCCTACAATGAGCAGTTCTTC. Translation gives CATKPGQYSSIAEPSSYNEQFF.

The genes are TRBV7-8 and TRBJ1-3; D not certain. The germline gives CDR1 SGHVS, CDR2 FQNEAQ. Trimming took off 1 base at V and 0 bases at J, with 13 bases between the two ends. This CDR3 comprises 17 residues. The DNA for the CDR3 is TGTGCCAGCAGCTTAGTCCCCGCATTCAGCTCTGGAAACACCATATATTTT. It translates to CASSLVPAFSSGNTIYF.

The chain employs TRBV5-1 and TRBJ2-1; D is unclear. This CDR3 is 15 amino acids long. Per the germline V gene, CDR1 is SGHRS and CDR2 is YFSETQ. The V gene lost 0 bases and the J gene lost 3 bases, with 10 bases spanning the gap. This CDR3 is CASSLAGNLYNEQFF. The CDR3, as DNA: TGCGCCAGCAGCTTGGCAGGTAATCTCTACAATGAGCAGTTCTTC.

The V call is TRBV6-5, the J call TRBJ1-2; D might be TRBD1 (6 bases). Germline-derived CDR1 and CDR2 are MNHEY and SVGAGI. The CDR3 is 14 amino acids. V was pared by 1 base and J by 8 bases, with 14 bases between. The CDR3 region has the DNA TGTGCCAGCAGTTACTTTCCAGGGGTCGACGGCTACACCTTC. It encodes CASSYFPGVDGYTF.

This chain uses TRBV24-1 with TRBJ2-7; tentatively, D is TRBD1 (5 bases). Germline loops: CDR1 KGHDR, CDR2 SFDVKD. The V and J ends lost 4 bases and 3 bases respectively, with 15 bases between them. The length of the CDR3 is 15 residues. CDR3 loop: CATSERQGVFYEQYV. The CDR3 DNA reads as TGTGCCACCAGTGAGAGACAAGGGGTTTTCTACGAGCAGTACGTC.

The chain is built from TRBV21-1 and TRBJ2-7; the table's D call of TRBD1 was not tested on the DNA. TRBV21-1 is a pseudogene locus. The CDR3 is made up of 14 amino acids. CDR3 protein: CASSNSGTGHEQYF. CDR3 DNA: TGTGCCAGCAGCAACTCCGGGACAGGACACGAGCAGTACTTC.

The chain is built from TRBV9 and TRBJ2-5; 9 positions match TRBD1. In germline, CDR1 is SGDLS, CDR2 YYNGEE. V was clipped by 4 bases and J by 5 bases; unmatched bases: 9. This CDR3 has 15 residues. CDR3 sequence reads: CASSRSGQGGETQYF. The CDR3 DNA sequence: TGTGCCAGCAGCCGCTCGGGACAGGGAGGGGAGACCCAGTACTTC.

The chain employs TRBV4-1 and TRBJ1-2; 8 positions match TRBD1. Germline CDR1 MGHRA, CDR2 YSYEKL. Trimming removed 5 bases from V and 4 bases from J; junction bases left unmatched: 6. The CDR3 is 14 residues long. CDR3 amino acids: CASSLGTGTYGYTF. The CDR3 bases are TGCGCCAGCAGCTTAGGGACAGGCACCTATGGCTACACCTTC.

This chain's CDR3 is CASSRDSIVGELFF. CDR3 sequence (DNA): TGCGCCAGCAGCCGGGACAGCATCGTCGGGGAGCTGTTTTTT. This chain joins TRBV5-1 and TRBJ2-2; 7 bases line up with TRBD1. This CDR3 has 14 amino acids. In germline, CDR1 is SGHRS, CDR2 YFSETQ. V gave up 4 bases and J gave up 7 bases; unmatched junction bases: 7.

This chain joins TRBV5-1 and TRBJ1-1, with D perhaps TRBD1 (5 bases). V lost 5 bases and J lost 4, with 9 bases in between. The CDR3 extends over 12 amino acids. Per germline, CDR1 SGHRS and CDR2 YFSETQ. The CDR3: CASRKTGTEAFF. CDR3 coding DNA: TGCGCCAGCAGGAAAACAGGCACTGAAGCTTTCTTT. Looking up the rest from reference TRBV5-1 and TRBJ1-1 gives the full variable domain: KAGVTQTPRYLIKTRGQQVTLSCSPISGHRSVSWYQQTPGQGLQFLFEYFSETQRNKGNFPGRFSGRQFSNSRSEMNVSTLELGDSALYLCASRKTGTEAFFGQGTRLTVV.

The chain combines TRBV11-3 with TRBJ2-3; the D gene is possibly TRBD1 (6 bases). This CDR3 is built from 18 residues. CDR1 SGHNT and CDR2 YENEEA come from the germline V gene. V was clipped by 5 bases and J by 1 base, with 22 bases between them. The CDR3 DNA sequence: TGTGCCAGCAGCACTCTCCACGGGCCCTCAGGGGGCACAGATACGCAGTATTTT. Protein: CASSTLHGPSGGTDTQYF.

The chain is built from TRBV5-1 and TRBJ2-3; a weak D match, TRBD2 (6 bases). Trimming took off 0 bases at V and 2 bases at J, with 13 bases between the two ends. This CDR3 has 16 residues. Germline values: CDR1 SGHRS, CDR2 YFSETQ. The chain's CDR3 is CASSLVVAGPTDTQYF. In DNA, the CDR3 is TGCGCCAGCAGCTTGGTTGTGGCGGGACCCACAGATACGCAGTATTTT.

This clone was seen a single time. The DNA for the CDR3 is TGCGCCAGCAGCTTCGAAGGGGAAGGGTCACCCCTCCACTTT. Its translation: CASSFEGEGSPLHF. This rearrangement joins TRBV5-1 to TRBJ1-6, with D tentatively TRBD1 (5 bases). The CDR3 has 14 residues. Trimming removed 2 bases at V and 10 bases at J, with 13 bases between. Germline loops: CDR1 SGHRS, CDR2 YFSETQ.

This chain joins TRBV7-2 and TRBJ2-7, with TRBD1 as a possible D gene (5 bases). Per the germline V gene, CDR1 is SGHTA and CDR2 is FQGNSA. The CDR3 loop spans 14 amino acids. Between the trimmed V and J ends, which lost 5 bases and 5 bases, there was a span of 16 bases. This CDR3 reads CASSRRQGEDEQYF. The DNA of the CDR3 is TGTGCCAGCAGCCGCAGGCAGGGCGAAGACGAGCAGTACTTC.